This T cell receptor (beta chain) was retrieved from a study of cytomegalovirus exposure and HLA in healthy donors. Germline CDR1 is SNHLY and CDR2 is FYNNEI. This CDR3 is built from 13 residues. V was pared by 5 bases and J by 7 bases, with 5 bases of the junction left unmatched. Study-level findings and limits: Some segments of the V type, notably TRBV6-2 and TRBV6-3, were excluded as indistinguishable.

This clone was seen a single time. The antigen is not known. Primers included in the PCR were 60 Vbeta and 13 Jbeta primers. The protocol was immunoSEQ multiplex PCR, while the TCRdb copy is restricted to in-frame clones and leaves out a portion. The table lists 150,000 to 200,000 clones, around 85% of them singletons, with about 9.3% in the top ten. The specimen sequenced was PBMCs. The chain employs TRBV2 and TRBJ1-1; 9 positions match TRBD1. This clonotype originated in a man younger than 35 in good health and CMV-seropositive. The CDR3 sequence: CASSPDRGGEAFF. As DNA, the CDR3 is TGTGCCAGCAGTCCGGACAGGGGTGGTGAAGCTTTCTTT.